The 6 T cell receptor beta chains below all came from one sample that was sequenced in a study of shared clonotypes between healthy human individuals. Clones were read by immunoSEQ multiplex PCR, and TCRdb kept only the in-frame ones, dropping some. The table lists some 800,000 clones, around 93% of them singletons. CD45RO negativity and positive selection for CCR7 defined naive CD8 cells, a population that excluded terminally differentiated effector memory CD45RA+ cells. Sequencing was carried out using naive CD8+ T cells sorted from blood. Every receptor here comes from a man aged 25-45 years in good health.

The chain has TRBV6-1 and TRBJ2-1; TRBD2 aligns across 9 bases. V lost 4 bases and J lost 4; bases outside the gene matches: 8. The CDR3 extends over 16 amino acids. Germline-derived CDR1 and CDR2 are MNHNS and SASEGT. The CDR3 DNA is TGTGCCAGCAGTGCCGGACTAGCGAGGATTTACAATGAGCAGTTCTTC. Protein sequence: CASSAGLARIYNEQFF.

The genes are TRBV27 and TRBJ2-2; TRBD2 matches 8 bases. With 0 bases clipped from V and 4 bases from J, the junction kept 4 bases outside the gene matches. Germline values: CDR1 MNHEY, CDR2 SMNVEV (reference sequence). CDR3 length: 16 residues. The CDR3 sequence is CASSLSPSGSTGELFF. The CDR3 DNA reads as TGTGCCAGCAGTTTATCTCCGAGCGGGAGCACCGGGGAGCTGTTTTTT.

The V gene is TRBV2, the J gene TRBJ1-4, with 8 positions matching TRBD1. The CDR3 is made up of 17 amino acids. J gave up 6 bases and V 8 bases, and 17 bases lay outside the gene matches. Germline V gene data show CDR1 as SNHLY and CDR2 as FYNNEI. CDR3 coding DNA: TGTGCCAGCGGGGTTTACGGACAGGGAAGGCTAGATGAAAAACTGTTTTTT. Translated, it gives CASGVYGQGRLDEKLFF.

This rearrangement joins TRBV6-5 to TRBJ2-3, with D possibly TRBD2 on 5 matching bases. With 0 bases removed from V and 0 bases from J, the gap between germline ends came to 10 bases. The CDR3 is made up of 16 amino acids. CDR1 is MNHEY, CDR2 SVGAGI, per germline. The CDR3 region is CASSYSEVSSTDTQYF. As DNA, the CDR3 is TGTGCCAGCAGTTACTCGGAGGTCTCTAGCACAGATACGCAGTATTTT.

This rearrangement joins TRBV9 to TRBJ1-2; no firm D call. V lost 2 bases to trimming and J lost 0 bases, with 2 bases between them. Per the germline V gene, CDR1 is SGDLS and CDR2 is YYNGEE. The CDR3 is made up of 12 amino acids. CDR3 loop: CASSVPNYGYTF. The CDR3 DNA reads TGTGCCAGCAGCGTCCCTAACTATGGCTACACCTTC.

This chain uses TRBV7-2 with TRBJ2-7; D assignment may be TRBD1 or TRBD2 (5 bases each). V lost 3 bases and J 2 bases, leaving 8 bases between the germline ends. The CDR3 contains 13 residues. The germline V gene has CDR1 SGHTA and CDR2 FQGNSA. The CDR3 coding sequence is TGTGCCAGCAGCTTTGGGGGAACCTACGAGCAGTACTTC. This sequence encodes CASSFGGTYEQYF.